This T cell receptor beta chain was captured in a study of T cell changes during pregnancy in multiple sclerosis. The V gene's germline CDR1 is SGHTA and CDR2 FQGNSA. Germline trimming cut 5 bases from V and 4 bases from J; bases unmatched to any gene: 6. The CDR3 contains 15 residues. Using immunoSEQ multiplex PCR, the repertoire was profiled, and TCRdb retains in-frame clones only, with some absent. The data show about 38,000 clones, with approximately 94% seen just once and about 0.39% held by the top ten. The chain carries TRBV7-2 and TRBJ2-2, with 8 bases aligning to TRBD1. The sequenced sample was CD4+ T cells from peripheral blood mononuclear cells, obtained in the second trimester of pregnancy. The sequence derives from a female donor with multiple sclerosis, enrolled in a pregnancy study. For the CDR3, the DNA is TGTGCCAGCAGCCCCGACAGGGGCTTCACCGGGGAGCTGTTTTTT. Protein sequence: CASSPDRGFTGELFF.